The T cell receptor (beta chain) described here comes from a study of T-cell memory formation after mild COVID-19. TCRdb redid the calling of the 5' RACE reads with MiXCR, one entry per CDR3 protein. The sample lists some 310,000 distinct CDR3 sequences, approximately 22% occurring once. The sequenced material came from PBMCs or a T cell subset sorted from them (not recorded which). The clonotype comes from a man between 18 and 35 years old who had mild COVID-19 (a few samples of this study predate the infection). Cell type and time point are not known.

The CDR3 protein is CATSSNAGLGRRDTEAFF. The CDR3 nucleotides read TGTGCCACCAGCAGCAACGCGGGTCTAGGCCGGAGGGACACTGAAGCTTTCTTT. The V call is TRBV15, the J call TRBJ1-1; D unresolved. The CDR3 loop spans 18 amino acids. V was clipped by 3 bases and J by 3 bases, with 23 bases between them. Germline CDR1 reads LNHNV; CDR2 reads YYDKDF (reference sequence). The full variable domain, completed using reference TRBV15 and TRBJ1-1, is DAMVIQNPRYQVTQFGKPVTLSCSQTLNHNVMYWYQQKSSQAPKLLFHYYDKDFNNEADTPDNFQSRRPNTSFCFLDIRSPGLGDTAMYLCATSSNAGLGRRDTEAFFGQGTRLTVV.